This T cell receptor beta chain was sequenced in a study of T cell repertoires in cytomegalovirus infection. One entry per CDR3 protein results from TCRdb running MiXCR on the reads. The table records around 100,000 distinct CDR3 sequences, around 22% of them present only once. This clonotype came up many times. Germline loops: CDR1 SGHTA, CDR2 FQGNSA. This CDR3 contains 16 residues. V lost 4 bases, J lost 8 bases, and 14 bases stayed unmatched. This chain joins TRBV7-2 and TRBJ2-1; TRBD2 matches at 7 bases. This receptor was identified in a human donor in good health (CMV status not recorded). Some clones in this sample may be carry-over from other donors' samples. The sample was CD8+ T cells from PBMCs. The CDR3 protein is CASSYKIAGWGDEQFF. The CDR3 bases are TGTGCCAGCAGCTACAAGATAGCGGGTTGGGGCGATGAGCAGTTCTTC. Full variable domain (rest looked up from reference TRBV7-2 and TRBJ2-1): GAGVSQSPSNKVTEKGKDVELRCDPISGHTALYWYRQSLGQGLEFLIYFQGNSAPDKSGLPSDRFSAERTGGSVSTLTIQRTQQEDSAVYLCASSYKIAGWGDEQFFGPGTRLTVL.